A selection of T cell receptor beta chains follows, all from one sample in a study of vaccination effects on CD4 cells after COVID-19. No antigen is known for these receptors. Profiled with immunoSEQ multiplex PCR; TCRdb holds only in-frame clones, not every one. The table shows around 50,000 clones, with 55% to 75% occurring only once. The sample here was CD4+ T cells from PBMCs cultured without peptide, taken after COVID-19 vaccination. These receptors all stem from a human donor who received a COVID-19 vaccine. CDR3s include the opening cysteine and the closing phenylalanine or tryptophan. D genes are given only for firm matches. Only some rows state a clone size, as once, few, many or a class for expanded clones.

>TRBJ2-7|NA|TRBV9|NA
TGTGCCAGCAGCGTTCAGCCTCGAGCCTACGAGCAGTACTTC
CASSVQPRAYEQYF
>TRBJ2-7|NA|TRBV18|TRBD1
TGTGCCAGCTCACCGCCGGGACAGTTATACGAGCAGTACTTC
CASSPPGQLYEQYF
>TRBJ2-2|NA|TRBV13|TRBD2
TGTGCCAGCAGCTTAGGCGCACTAGCGGGAGGGCCGGGCACCGGGGAGCTGTTTTTT
CASSLGALAGGPGTGELFF
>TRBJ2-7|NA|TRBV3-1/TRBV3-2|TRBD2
TGTGCCAGCAGCGAAGCTAGCGGGGGGGCTTACGAGCAGTACTTC
CASSEASGGAYEQYF
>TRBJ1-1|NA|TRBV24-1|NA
TGTGCCACCAGTGATAATGGGAGGGTTGGGAACACTGAAGCTTTCTTT
CATSDNGRVGNTEAFF
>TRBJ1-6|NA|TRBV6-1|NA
TGTGCCAGCAGTGATTGGGAGTCACCCCTCCACTTT
CASSDWESPLHF
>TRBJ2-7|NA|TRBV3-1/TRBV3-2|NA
TGTGCCAGCAGCCAAGATACAGGGAACTACGAGCAGTACTTC
CASSQDTGNYEQYF
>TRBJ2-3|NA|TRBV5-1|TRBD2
TGCGCCAGCAGCCCTATAATGGGACTAGCGGGGGGGCCAACAGATACGCAGTATTTT
CASSPIMGLAGGPTDTQYF
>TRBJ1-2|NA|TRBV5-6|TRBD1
TGTGCCAGCAGCTTACAGGGGGGGCCGGCCAACTATGGCTACACCTTC
CASSLQGGPANYGYTF
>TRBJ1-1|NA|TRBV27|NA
TGTGCCAGCAGTTATGGGGGAGTCATGAACACTGAAGCTTTCTTT
CASSYGGVMNTEAFF
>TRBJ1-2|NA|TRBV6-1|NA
TGTGCCAGCAGTGAAGGTAGTAACTATGGCTACACCTTC
CASSEGSNYGYTF
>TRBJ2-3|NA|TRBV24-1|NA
TGTGCCACCAGTGACCCCAGGGGCACAGATACGCAGTATTTT
CATSDPRGTDTQYF
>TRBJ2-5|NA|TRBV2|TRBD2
TGTGCCAGCAGGGAGACCGGGACTAGTATTTCCCAGTACTTC
CASRETGTSISQYF
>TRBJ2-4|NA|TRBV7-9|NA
TGTGCCAGCAGCTTAGAGTTTCGGACGGGCATTCAGTACTTC
CASSLEFRTGIQYF
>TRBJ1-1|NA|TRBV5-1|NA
TGCGCCAGCAGCTTGGGCCAATGGACAATCGGCACTGAAGCTTTCTTT
CASSLGQWTIGTEAFF
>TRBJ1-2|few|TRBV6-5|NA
TGTGCCAGCAGACCGGGGGCAGGTGGCTACACCTTC
CASRPGAGGYTF
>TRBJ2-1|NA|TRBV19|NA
TGTGCCAGTAGTGCCCAGCGCGGAAGCTCCTACAATGAGCAGTTCTTC
CASSAQRGSSYNEQFF
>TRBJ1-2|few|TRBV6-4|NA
TGTGCCAGCAACCTTGGGGGCGCAAACTATGGCTACACCTTC
CASNLGGANYGYTF
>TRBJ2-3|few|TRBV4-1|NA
TGCGCCAGCAGCCTCCAAGCGGCTACCGATACTAGCACAGATACGCAGTATTTT
CASSLQAATDTSTDTQYF
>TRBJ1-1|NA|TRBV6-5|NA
TGTGCCAGCAGTTACTATCAGGGACGGACTGAAGCTTTCTTT
CASSYYQGRTEAFF
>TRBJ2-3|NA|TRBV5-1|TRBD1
TGCGCCAGCAGCTCCGGACAGGGGGGATCAGATACGCAGTATTTT
CASSSGQGGSDTQYF
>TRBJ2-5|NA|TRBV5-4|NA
TGTGCCAGCAGCTTGAACAGGGAGCAAGAGACCCAGTACTTC
CASSLNREQETQYF
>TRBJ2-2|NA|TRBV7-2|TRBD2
TGTGCCAGCAGCTTAGGGCGGACTAGGAACGGGGAGCTGTTTTTT
CASSLGRTRNGELFF
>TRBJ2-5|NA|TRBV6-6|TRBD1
TGTGCCAGCAGTTACTCCGACAGGGGGGAGACCCAGTACTTC
CASSYSDRGETQYF
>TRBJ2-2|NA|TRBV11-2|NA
TGTGCCAGCAGCTTATTTAGGCAGGCGAACACCGGGGAGCTGTTTTTT
CASSLFRQANTGELFF
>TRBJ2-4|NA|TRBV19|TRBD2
TGTGCCAGGATAGCGGGATCTAGGGCCAAAAACATTCAGTACTTC
CARIAGSRAKNIQYF
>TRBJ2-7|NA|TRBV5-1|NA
TGCGCCAGCAGCTTGGGTGGTAGCGGTACCTACGAGCAGTACTTC
CASSLGGSGTYEQYF
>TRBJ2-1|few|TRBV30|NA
TGTGCCTGGAGTGTATTGGGGGGAAAGCAGTTCTTC
CAWSVLGGKQFF
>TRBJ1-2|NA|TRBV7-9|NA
TGTGCCAGCAGCTTAGGCGCAGCGGGTAACTATGGCTACACCTTC
CASSLGAAGNYGYTF